Below, 25 T cell receptor beta chains from the same sample are listed, as sequenced in a study of shared clonotypes between healthy human individuals. Sequencing used immunoSEQ multiplex PCR; TCRdb keeps in-frame clones, though not all of them. The repertoire includes about 660,000 clones, approximately 79% of them detected once, and around 1.6% sits in the top ten. Sequencing was carried out using memory CD4+ T cells sorted from blood. Indicated subset: CD45RA-negative fraction. Receptors originate from a woman in her thirties in good health.

The rearrangement links TRBV2 to TRBJ2-5, with 10 nucleotides matching TRBD2. CDR1 and CDR2 from the germline V gene are SNHLY and FYNNEI. The ends lost 8 bases at V and 10 bases at J; junction bases unmatched: 16. CDR3 length equals 15 residues. The CDR3 spells CASARLAGLLGDQYF. The CDR3 region has the DNA TGTGCCAGCGCTAGACTAGCGGGCCTTCTTGGGGACCAGTACTTC. Using reference TRBV2 and TRBJ2-5 for the parts outside the CDR3, the full variable domain is EPEVTQTPSHQVTQMGQEVILRCVPISNHLYFYWYRQILGQKVEFLVSFYNNEISEKSEIFDDQFSVERPDGSNFTLKIRSTKLEDSAMYFCASARLAGLLGDQYFGPGTRLLVL.

This chain links TRBV7-9 with TRBJ1-1; D not resolved. CDR3 length equals 12 residues. CDR1 SEHNR and CDR2 FQNEAQ come from the germline V gene (reference sequence). Trimming left V 11 bases short and J 5 bases short, with 15 bases between. The CDR3: CAGGLSETEAFF. In nucleotides, the CDR3 is TGTGCCGGTGGGTTGAGCGAGACTGAAGCTTTCTTT. The entire variable domain, with the rest obtained from reference TRBV7-9 and TRBJ1-1, is as follows: DTGVSQNPRHKITKRGQNVTFRCDPISEHNRLYWYRQTLGQGPEFLTYFQNEAQLEKSRLLSDRFSAERPKGSFSTLEIQRTEQGDSAMYLCAGGLSETEAFFGQGTRLTVV.

This clone was detected once. V and J are TRBV5-6 and TRBJ1-5; 9 positions match TRBD1. Germline trimming cut 4 bases from V and 4 bases from J; bases unmatched to any gene: 3. Germline V lookup: CDR1 SGHDT, CDR2 YYEEEE. This CDR3 has 14 residues. The chain's CDR3 is CASSRQGGNQPQHF. The DNA for the CDR3 is TGTGCCAGCAGCCGACAGGGGGGAAATCAGCCCCAGCATTTT.

V gene TRBV6-4 combines with J gene TRBJ2-3; tentative D call: TRBD2 (5 bases). The germline V and J ends were trimmed by 4 bases and 6 bases, with 11 bases remaining between them. Looked up from germline, CDR1 is MRHNA and CDR2 is SNTAGT. The CDR3 has 13 amino acids. In DNA, the CDR3 is TGTGCCAGCAGTGCCGTGGGCGGGGATACGCAGTATTTT. It yields the protein CASSAVGGDTQYF.

This chain joins TRBV28 and TRBJ2-4; no firm D call. V was trimmed by 3 bases and J by 4 bases, leaving 10 bases between them. The germline V gene has CDR1 MDHEN and CDR2 SYDVKM. The CDR3 loop spans 14 amino acids. The CDR3 nucleotides read TGTGCCAGCAGTTTTACGTTGGGGAAAAACATTCAGTACTTC. Amino acids: CASSFTLGKNIQYF.

The chain has TRBV19 and TRBJ2-5, with TRBD2 matching over 12 bases. This CDR3 is built from 17 residues. The germline V gene encodes CDR1 LNHDA and CDR2 SQIVND (reference sequence). Trimming removed 7 bases from V and 4 bases from J; junction bases left unmatched: 13. In DNA form, the CDR3 reads TGTGCCAGTATAACGACTAGCGGGAGCTATCCGGGAGAGACCCAGTACTTC. This sequence encodes CASITTSGSYPGETQYF. The whole variable domain, filled in from reference TRBV19 and TRBJ2-5, reads DGGITQSPKYLFRKEGQNVTLSCEQNLNHDAMYWYRQDPGQGLRLIYYSQIVNDFQKGDIAEGYSVSREKKESFPLTVTSAQKNPTAFYLCASITTSGSYPGETQYFGPGTRLLVL.

V usage is TRBV27 and J usage is TRBJ1-5, with D possibly TRBD1 on 6 matching bases. Germline loops: CDR1 MNHEY, CDR2 SMNVEV (reference sequence). There are 15 residues in the CDR3. Trimming shortened V by 2 bases and J by 3 bases, and 11 bases separated the two germline ends. The CDR3 sequence: CASSLTGTNNQPQHF. In DNA form, the CDR3 reads TGTGCCAGCAGTTTAACAGGGACCAACAATCAGCCCCAGCATTTT.

The chain links TRBV5-4 to TRBJ1-1; possibly TRBD1 for D (6 bases). Germline CDR1 SGHNT, CDR2 YYREEE (reference sequence). CDR3 size: 14 residues. V was trimmed by 5 bases and J by 3 bases, leaving 14 bases between them. CDR3 sequence (DNA): TGTGCCAGCAGGGTGACAGGTGGGGACACTGAAGCTTTCTTT. Protein: CASRVTGGDTEAFF.

This rearrangement joins TRBV27 to TRBJ2-7; TRBD1 might be the D (6 bases). Germline CDR1 reads MNHEY; CDR2 reads SMNVEV (reference sequence). The V gene lost 4 bases and the J gene lost 2 bases, with 12 bases spanning the gap. CDR3 length equals 14 residues. This chain's CDR3 is CASSSPGHPYEQYF. The CDR3, as DNA: TGTGCCAGCAGTTCCCCGGGACACCCCTACGAGCAGTACTTC.

V usage is TRBV28 and J usage is TRBJ1-3; the D is unclear. With 6 bases removed from V and 0 bases from J, the gap between germline ends came to 12 bases. Germline CDR1 and CDR2: MDHEN and SYDVKM. The CDR3 covers 15 residues. The CDR3 sequence is CASRSLPSSGNTIYF. CDR3 in DNA: TGTGCCAGCAGGTCCCTCCCGAGCTCTGGAAACACCATATATTTT.

This clone was observed a single time. The chain links TRBV18 to TRBJ2-5; the match to TRBD1 covers 7 bases. This CDR3 contains 15 residues. Germline CDR1 is KGHSH and CDR2 is LQKENI. Trimming took 0 bases from V and 9 from J; bases not matched to a gene: 10. CDR3 sequence: CASSPPGQGDRAQYF. The CDR3 coding sequence is TGTGCCAGCTCACCACCGGGGCAGGGGGACAGAGCCCAGTACTTC. The full variable domain, its missing parts supplied by reference TRBV18 and TRBJ2-5, is NAGVMQNPRHLVRRRGQEARLRCSPMKGHSHVYWYRQLPEEGLKFMVYLQKENIIDESGMPKERFSAEFPKEGPSILRIQQVVRGDSAAYFCASSPPGQGDRAQYFGPGTRLLVL.

The chain joins TRBV11-3 to TRBJ2-3; TRBD2 aligns across 7 bases. In germline, CDR1 is SGHNT, CDR2 YENEEA. V dropped 5 bases and J dropped 6; count of bases not matched to a gene: 8. This CDR3 has 14 amino acids. The CDR3 DNA is TGTGCCAGCAGCCTTGGCACTAGCGAGGATACGCAGTATTTT. It translates to CASSLGTSEDTQYF.

The chain uses TRBV28 and TRBJ1-5; D is possibly TRBD1 (5 bases). From germline, CDR1 is MDHEN and CDR2 SYDVKM. The length of the CDR3 is 15 residues. Trimming shortened V by 7 bases and J by 8 bases, and 21 bases separated the two germline ends. The CDR3 DNA reads as TGTGCCAGCACCGCCGGGCCGGCAGGGTTGAAGCCCCAGCATTTT. Translated: CASTAGPAGLKPQHF.

The CDR3 region is CASSSPSGSTEAFF. CDR3 sequence (DNA): TGTGCCAGCAGCTCACCCTCGGGGTCAACTGAAGCTTTCTTT. The chain recombines TRBV28 with TRBJ1-1; no firm D call. The germline V and J ends were trimmed by 6 bases and 5 bases, with 16 bases remaining between them. The V gene's germline CDR1 is MDHEN and CDR2 SYDVKM. The CDR3 runs to 14 residues.

The chain uses TRBV15 and TRBJ2-7, with TRBD2 as a possible D gene (5 bases). Germline-derived CDR1 and CDR2 are LNHNV and YYDKDF (reference sequence). The CDR3 sequence is 15 residues long. The ends were cut back, 2 bases at V and 3 bases at J, with 14 bases in the middle. The CDR3 DNA is TGTGCCACCAGCAGATCCTCGAGCGGCGGCTACGAGCAGTACTTC. Translation: CATSRSSSGGYEQYF.

The chain couples TRBV5-4 to TRBJ1-1, with TRBD1 as a possible D gene (6 bases). The CDR3 totals 15 residues. Germline loops: CDR1 SGHNT, CDR2 YYREEE (reference sequence). Deletions cut 4 bases from V and 5 bases from J, with 18 bases between. CDR3 nucleotides: TGTGCCAGCAGCCTCCGACAAGGGGGGAGGACTGAAGCTTTCTTT. This gives the protein CASSLRQGGRTEAFF. Filled out from reference TRBV5-4 and TRBJ1-1, the complete variable domain reads ETGVTQSPTHLIKTRGQQVTLRCSSQSGHNTVSWYQQALGQGPQFIFQYYREEENGRGNFPPRFSGLQFPNYSSELNVNALELDDSALYLCASSLRQGGRTEAFFGQGTRLTVV.

The J gene is TRBJ1-4, the V gene TRBV19, with D possibly TRBD1 on 5 matching bases. This CDR3 comprises 13 residues. Germline CDR1 and CDR2: LNHDA and SQIVND (reference sequence). V was shortened by 5 bases and J by 8 bases, with 12 bases between the two germline ends. The CDR3 reads CASSGDAGEKLFF. Written as DNA, the CDR3 is TGTGCCAGTAGTGGGGACGCGGGAGAAAAACTGTTTTTT.

The chain recombines TRBV6-1 with TRBJ1-5; D gene uncertain. Germline-derived CDR1 and CDR2 are MNHNS and SASEGT. V lost 5 bases to trimming and J lost 5 bases, with 13 bases between them. CDR3 length equals 14 residues. This chain's CDR3 is CASSLRTIDQPQHF. CDR3 bases: TGTGCCAGCAGTCTCAGGACTATCGATCAGCCCCAGCATTTT.

This clone is a singleton in its sample. This chain joins TRBV6-1 and TRBJ1-1; tentative D call: TRBD1 (5 bases). Germline CDR1 and CDR2: MNHNS and SASEGT. With 3 bases removed from V and 5 bases from J, the gap between germline ends came to 16 bases. This CDR3 region has 15 residues. The DNA for the CDR3 is TGTGCCAGCAGTGATCGCGGGGCCGATCGGACTGAAGCTTTCTTT. Its protein is CASSDRGADRTEAFF.

The genes are TRBV29-1 and TRBJ2-7, with D perhaps TRBD2 (6 bases). The CDR3 contains 14 residues. Trimming took 4 bases from V and 5 from J, leaving 18 bases between them. Germline CDR1 reads SQVTM; CDR2 reads ANQGSEA. The CDR3 nucleotides are TGCAGCGTTGTGCGGGGCCTAGCAGATGACGAGCAGTACTTC. It translates to CSVVRGLADDEQYF.

In regard to this clone: It may be a read error: a sequence one base away is much more abundant. This same CDR3 is encoded by further DNA sequences in the sample. The J gene is TRBJ2-7, the V gene TRBV29-1, with D perhaps matching TRBD1 or TRBD2 (5 bases each). Germline V CDR1 and CDR2: SQVTM, ANQGSEA. The CDR3 is 14 amino acids. The V end lost 5 bases, the J end lost 2 bases, and 16 bases lay between the germline ends. The CDR3 reads CSVSTGTAPYEQYF. The DNA of the CDR3 is TGCAGCGTTTCCACTGGGACGGCTCCCTACGAGCAGTACTTC.

The V gene is TRBV5-1, the J gene TRBJ2-7; 7 bases agree with TRBD2. V shed 0 bases, J shed 0 bases, and the junction held 9 bases outside the gene matches. The CDR3 has 17 residues. Germline CDR1 and CDR2: SGHRS and YFSETQ. CDR3 nucleotide sequence: TGCGCCAGCAGCTTGGGGCCTACGGGCGGGAGCTCCTACGAGCAGTACTTC. Its protein product is CASSLGPTGGSSYEQYF.

The V and J genes are TRBV11-2 and TRBJ1-4; D unresolved. CDR1 SGHAT and CDR2 FQNNGV come from the germline V gene. V was pared by 5 bases and J by 9 bases, with 22 bases between. The CDR3 is 16 residues long. The CDR3 loop reads CASSQYFPTADQKLFF. The CDR3 DNA sequence: TGTGCCAGCAGCCAATATTTTCCCACAGCCGATCAAAAACTGTTTTTT.

The CDR3 DNA reads TGTGCCAGCAGATCCCTGGCGAGGGGTGGGAATGAGCAGTTCTTC. It is translated as CASRSLARGGNEQFF. The V gene is TRBV28, the J gene TRBJ2-1; possibly TRBD1 or TRBD2 for D (5 bases each). Trimming left V 6 bases short and J 7 bases short, with 19 bases between. Looked up from germline, CDR1 is MDHEN and CDR2 is SYDVKM. The CDR3 extends over 15 amino acids.

V gene TRBV19 combines with J gene TRBJ2-1, with D unresolved. The CDR3 loop spans 11 amino acids. CDR1 and CDR2 (germline): LNHDA, SQIVND (reference sequence). Between the trimmed V and J ends, which lost 3 bases and 10 bases, there was a span of 7 bases. The DNA of the CDR3 is TGTGCCAGTAGTATCTGGCCCGAGCAGTTCTTC. It yields the protein CASSIWPEQFF.